The clone carrying this T cell receptor beta chain was detected only once. Source study methods: Amplification of reference gene primers provided the estimated nucleated cell counts. Clones were read by immunoSEQ multiplex PCR, and TCRdb kept only the in-frame ones, dropping some. V, J and clone size were drawn from that table, and D and trimming were deduced from the DNA. Among about 220,000 clones listed, approximately 84% were seen once. These data belong to a study of blood T cell repertoires in COVID-19. Study background: The samples span acute and convalescent COVID-19 from the United States, Italy and Spain. In each case, the material was cDNA or gDNA derived from T cells, B-cell-depleted T cells, or PBMCs.

V lost 0 bases to trimming and J lost 4 bases, with 9 bases between them. The germline gives CDR1 MNHNS, CDR2 SASEGT. The CDR3 has 15 residues. V is TRBV6-1 and J is TRBJ2-2; D uncertain. This sequence originates from a woman aged 25-40 years who had recovered from COVID-19. What was sequenced was peripheral blood. The CDR3 spells CASSEAYVGTGELFF. The CDR3 DNA is TGTGCCAGCAGTGAAGCTTACGTCGGCACCGGGGAGCTGTTTTTT.